The 11 T cell receptor beta chains reported below all come from one sample, sequenced in a study of OX40 agonist ivuxolimab in advanced cancers. The library was prepared using the immunoSEQ multiplex PCR assay. TCRdb retrieved this table from immuneACCESS and kept in-frame rearrangements only. Not all clones are present; in checked studies, unresolved V genes account for under half, and no reason is known for the remainder. Present in this sample are tens of thousands of clones, about 86% of which were seen just once. The leading ten clones occupy around 2.3% of the sample. The sample consisted of CD4+ or CD8+ T cells sorted from blood, taken in a trial of the OX40 agonist ivuxolimab. These receptors were obtained from an adult with an advanced solid tumor such as melanoma, head and neck, liver or kidney cancer.

V usage is TRBV19 and J usage is TRBJ2-1, with 7 bases fitting TRBD1. The CDR3 is 15 residues long. Germline V gene sequence: CDR1 LNHDA, CDR2 SQIVND (reference sequence). With 4 bases clipped from V and 4 bases from J, the junction kept 7 bases outside the gene matches. CDR3 amino acids: CASSTLGTAYNEQFF. CDR3 bases: TGTGCCAGTAGTACCCTCGGGACAGCATACAATGAGCAGTTCTTC.

The chain carries TRBV5-5 and TRBJ1-2, with D hard to call. The V and J ends lost 0 bases and 4 bases respectively, with 10 bases between them. Germline lookup yields CDR1 SGHKS and CDR2 YYEKEE (reference sequence). This CDR3 has 14 amino acids. The CDR3 region has the DNA TGTGCCAGCAGCTTGGAACTGGTGGGCTATGGCTACACCTTC. Its protein is CASSLELVGYGYTF.

This clone came up a few times. The chain uses TRBV28 and TRBJ1-3; no definite D call. V was cut by 2 bases and J by 0 bases, with 17 bases left in between. Germline CDR1 MDHEN, CDR2 SYDVKM. There are 18 residues in the CDR3. The CDR3 is CASSLPHGRQTSGNTIYF. DNA of the CDR3: TGTGCCAGCAGTTTACCCCACGGACGGCAAACCTCTGGAAACACCATATATTTT.

This clone was seen only a few times. The chain recombines TRBV18 with TRBJ2-3; TRBD1 or TRBD2 may be the D gene (5 bases each). Germline V lookup: CDR1 KGHSH, CDR2 LQKENI. This CDR3 has 18 residues. V was cut by 0 bases and J by 2 bases, with 18 bases left in between. The CDR3 reads CASSPPVPGPSTTDTQYF. CDR3 nucleotides: TGTGCCAGCTCACCACCGGTCCCGGGGCCGTCAACCACAGATACGCAGTATTTT. Supplemented by reference TRBV18 and TRBJ2-3, the full variable domain reads NAGVMQNPRHLVRRRGQEARLRCSPMKGHSHVYWYRQLPEEGLKFMVYLQKENIIDESGMPKERFSAEFPKEGPSILRIQQVVRGDSAAYFCASSPPVPGPSTTDTQYFGPGTRLTVL.

This chain joins TRBV7-9 and TRBJ2-5; D might be TRBD1 (5 bases). There are 16 residues in the CDR3. Trimming cost V 5 bases and J 1 base, with 17 bases left between them. Germline V gives CDR1 SEHNR, CDR2 FQNEAQ (reference sequence). CDR3 sequence: CASSPGRGASQETQYF. The DNA of the CDR3 is TGTGCCAGCAGCCCAGGTCGTGGGGCGTCCCAAGAGACCCAGTACTTC.

The rearrangement uses TRBV13 and TRBJ2-3; D ambiguous. This CDR3 contains 13 residues. Trimming shortened V by 3 bases and J by 7 bases, and 11 bases separated the two germline ends. Germline V gene lookup returns CDR1 PRHDT and CDR2 FYEKMQ (reference sequence). The CDR3 is CASSFWQENTQYF. CDR3 in DNA: TGTGCCAGCAGCTTCTGGCAGGAAAATACGCAGTATTTT.

The chain recombines TRBV7-3 with TRBJ2-1, with D maybe TRBD2 (5 bases). CDR1 is SGHTA and CDR2 is FQGTGA in the germline V gene. V lost 8 bases, J lost 0 bases, and 11 bases lay in between. The CDR3 is 14 amino acids. CDR3 nucleotide sequence: TGTGCCAGCCGACCGGGGTCCTCCTACAATGAGCAGTTCTTC. Encoded protein: CASRPGSSYNEQFF.

The chain is built from TRBV7-2 and TRBJ2-7, with 7 bases identical to TRBD1. The germline gives CDR1 SGHTA, CDR2 FQGNSA. The J segment lost 4 bases and the V segment lost 2 bases, leaving 5 bases of the junction unmatched. The CDR3 covers 14 residues. The CDR3 region has the DNA TGTGCCAGCAGCTTAATGACAGGGAGTTACGAGCAGTACTTC. Translating gives CASSLMTGSYEQYF.

The chain links TRBV16 to TRBJ1-2; D possibly corresponds to TRBD1 (5 bases). V was shortened by 2 bases and J by 6 bases, with 19 bases between the two germline ends. Looked up from germline, CDR1 is KGHSY and CDR2 is FQNENV. This CDR3 region has 16 residues. CDR3 in amino acids: CASSQQTVGTSDGYTF. In DNA form, the CDR3 reads TGTGCCAGCAGCCAACAGACAGTAGGTACTAGTGATGGCTACACCTTC.

The rearrangement uses TRBV27 and TRBJ1-4; no clear D. Per the germline V gene, CDR1 is MNHEY and CDR2 is SMNVEV (reference sequence). The V end lost 6 bases, the J end lost 8 bases, and 19 bases lay between the germline ends. CDR3 length equals 15 residues. CDR3 DNA sequence: TGTGCCAGCAGCACTACCGGGATCGGTCTAGAAAAACTGTTTTTT. Its protein is CASSTTGIGLEKLFF.

The chain uses TRBV14 and TRBJ2-5; D may correspond to TRBD1 or TRBD2 (5 bases each). V lost 3 bases, J lost 6 bases, and 17 bases lay in between. Looked up from germline, CDR1 is SGHDN and CDR2 is FVKESK. The CDR3 spans 15 residues. The CDR3 loop is CASSHLRDLIQTQYF. DNA for the CDR3: TGTGCCAGCAGCCATTTACGGGACCTTATACAGACCCAGTACTTC. Looking up the rest from reference TRBV14 and TRBJ2-5 gives the full variable domain: EAGVTQFPSHSVIEKGQTVTLRCDPISGHDNLYWYRRVMGKEIKFLLHFVKESKQDESGMPNNRFLAERTGGTYSTLKVQPAELEDSGVYFCASSHLRDLIQTQYFGPGTRLLVL.